This entry features one T cell receptor (beta chain) sequence. Per donor, at least one pre-ART and at least two post-ART PBMC samples were obtained. Amounts of 1-10 million cryopreserved PBMC were held in the samples before DNA extraction. The length of the CDR3 is 15 residues. The germline V gene encodes CDR1 SGHNT and CDR2 YENEEA. The ends lost 3 bases at V and 7 bases at J; junction bases unmatched: 5. immunoSEQ v3.0 was run at survey level. The table came from immunoSEQ multiplex PCR; TCRdb's copy has only in-frame clones and leaves some out. The sample lists 20,000 to 25,000 clones, 60% to 80% seen once, with 10% to 15% in the top ten. These data are taken from a study of long-term antiretroviral therapy in people with HIV.

The material sequenced was unsorted PBMCs, taken roughly 21 months before starting antiretroviral therapy. This TCR was sampled from a middle-aged woman with HIV. V is TRBV11-3 and J is TRBJ2-2; 10 bases fit TRBD1. CDR3 sequence (DNA): TGTGCCAGCAGCTTGGGGACAGGGGATATCGGGGAGCTGTTTTTT. As protein: CASSLGTGDIGELFF. The entire variable domain, with the rest obtained from reference TRBV11-3 and TRBJ2-2, is as follows: EAGVVQSPRYKIIEKKQPVAFWCNPISGHNTLYWYLQNLGQGPELLIRYENEEAVDDSQLPKDRFSAERLKGVDSTLKIQPAELGDSAVYLCASSLGTGDIGELFFGEGSRLTVL.